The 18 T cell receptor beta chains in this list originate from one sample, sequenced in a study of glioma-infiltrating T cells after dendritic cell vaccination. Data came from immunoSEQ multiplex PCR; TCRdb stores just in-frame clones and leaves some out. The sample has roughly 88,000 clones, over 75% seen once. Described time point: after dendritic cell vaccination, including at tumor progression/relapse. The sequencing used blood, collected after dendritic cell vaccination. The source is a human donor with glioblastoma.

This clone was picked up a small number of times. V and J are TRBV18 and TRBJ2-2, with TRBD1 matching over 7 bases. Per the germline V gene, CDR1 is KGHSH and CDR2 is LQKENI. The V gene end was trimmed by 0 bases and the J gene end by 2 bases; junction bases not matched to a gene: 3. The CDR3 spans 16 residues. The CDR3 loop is CASSPPTGDNTGELFF. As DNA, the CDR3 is TGTGCCAGCTCACCACCCACAGGGGACAACACCGGGGAGCTGTTTTTT.

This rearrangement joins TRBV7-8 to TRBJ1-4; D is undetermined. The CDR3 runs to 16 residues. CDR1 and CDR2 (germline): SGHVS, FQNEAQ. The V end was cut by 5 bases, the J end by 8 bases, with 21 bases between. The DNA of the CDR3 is TGTGCCAGCAGCCTCGTAGGACGGACTCTTTGGGAAAAACTGTTTTTT. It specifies CASSLVGRTLWEKLFF.

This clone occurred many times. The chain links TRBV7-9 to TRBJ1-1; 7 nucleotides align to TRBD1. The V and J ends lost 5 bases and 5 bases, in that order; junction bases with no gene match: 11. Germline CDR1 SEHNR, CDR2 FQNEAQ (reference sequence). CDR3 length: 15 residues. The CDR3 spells CASSHLGGAETEAFF. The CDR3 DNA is TGTGCCAGCAGCCACCTAGGGGGCGCGGAGACTGAAGCTTTCTTT.

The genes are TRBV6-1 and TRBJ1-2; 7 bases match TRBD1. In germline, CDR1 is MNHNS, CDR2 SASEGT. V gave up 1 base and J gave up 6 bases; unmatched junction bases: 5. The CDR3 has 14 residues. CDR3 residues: CASSEDRGNDGYTF. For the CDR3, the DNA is TGTGCCAGCAGTGAAGACAGGGGCAATGATGGCTACACCTTC.

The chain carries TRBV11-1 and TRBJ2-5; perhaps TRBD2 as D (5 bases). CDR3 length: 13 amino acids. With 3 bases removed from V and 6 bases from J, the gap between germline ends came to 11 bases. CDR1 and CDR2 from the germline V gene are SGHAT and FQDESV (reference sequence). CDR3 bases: TGTGCCAGCAGCTTGGACGGGGAGAAGACCCAGTACTTC. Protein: CASSLDGEKTQYF.

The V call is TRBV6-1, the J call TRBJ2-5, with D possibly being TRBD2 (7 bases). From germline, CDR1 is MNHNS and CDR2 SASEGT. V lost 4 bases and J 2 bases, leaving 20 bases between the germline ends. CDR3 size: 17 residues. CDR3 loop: CASSVQSGTRAQETQYF. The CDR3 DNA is TGTGCCAGCAGTGTGCAGAGCGGGACACGGGCTCAAGAGACCCAGTACTTC.

The CDR3 loop reads CASSFTWRDTQYF. In nucleotides, the CDR3 is TGTGCCAGCAGTTTTACCTGGAGGGATACGCAGTATTTT. This sequence joins TRBV27 and TRBJ2-3; D perhaps matches TRBD2 (5 bases). The CDR3 loop spans 13 amino acids. Trimming pared 3 bases from V and 6 bases from J, leaving 10 bases between. The germline V gene has CDR1 MNHEY and CDR2 SMNVEV (reference sequence).

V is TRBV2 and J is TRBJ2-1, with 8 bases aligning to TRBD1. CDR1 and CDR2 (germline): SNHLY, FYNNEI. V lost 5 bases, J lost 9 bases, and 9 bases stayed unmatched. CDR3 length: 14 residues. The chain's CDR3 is CASSSGGAWGEQFF. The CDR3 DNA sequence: TGTGCCAGCAGTTCAGGGGGCGCGTGGGGTGAGCAGTTCTTC. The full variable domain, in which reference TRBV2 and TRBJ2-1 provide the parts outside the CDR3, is EPEVTQTPSHQVTQMGQEVILRCVPISNHLYFYWYRQILGQKVEFLVSFYNNEISEKSEIFDDQFSVERPDGSNFTLKIRSTKLEDSAMYFCASSSGGAWGEQFFGPGTRLTVL.

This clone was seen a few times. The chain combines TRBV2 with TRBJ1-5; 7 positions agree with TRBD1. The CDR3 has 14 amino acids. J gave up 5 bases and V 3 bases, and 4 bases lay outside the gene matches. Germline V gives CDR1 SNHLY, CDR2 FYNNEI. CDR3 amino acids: CASSEEGGDQPQHF. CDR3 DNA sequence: TGTGCCAGCAGTGAGGAAGGGGGCGATCAGCCCCAGCATTTT.

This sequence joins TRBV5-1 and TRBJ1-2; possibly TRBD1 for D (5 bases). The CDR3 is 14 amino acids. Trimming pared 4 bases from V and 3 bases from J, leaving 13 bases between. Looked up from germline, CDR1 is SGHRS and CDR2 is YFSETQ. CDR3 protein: CASSQSGRDYGYTF. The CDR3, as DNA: TGCGCCAGCAGCCAGTCAGGGAGGGACTATGGCTACACCTTC. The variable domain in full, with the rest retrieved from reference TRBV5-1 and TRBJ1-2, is KAGVTQTPRYLIKTRGQQVTLSCSPISGHRSVSWYQQTPGQGLQFLFEYFSETQRNKGNFPGRFSGRQFSNSRSEMNVSTLELGDSALYLCASSQSGRDYGYTFGSGTRLTVV.

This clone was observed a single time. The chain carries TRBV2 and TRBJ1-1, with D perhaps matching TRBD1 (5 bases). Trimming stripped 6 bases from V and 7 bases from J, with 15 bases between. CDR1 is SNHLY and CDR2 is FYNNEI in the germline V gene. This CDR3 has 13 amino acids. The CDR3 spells CASSHGPGLEAFF. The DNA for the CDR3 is TGTGCCAGCAGCCACGGGCCAGGGCTTGAAGCTTTCTTT.

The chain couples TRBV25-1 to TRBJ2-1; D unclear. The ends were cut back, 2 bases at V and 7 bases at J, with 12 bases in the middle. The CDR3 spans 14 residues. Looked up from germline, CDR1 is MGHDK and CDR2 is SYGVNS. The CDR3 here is CASSETGSWNEQFF. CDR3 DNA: TGTGCCAGCAGTGAAACGGGTAGTTGGAATGAGCAGTTCTTC.

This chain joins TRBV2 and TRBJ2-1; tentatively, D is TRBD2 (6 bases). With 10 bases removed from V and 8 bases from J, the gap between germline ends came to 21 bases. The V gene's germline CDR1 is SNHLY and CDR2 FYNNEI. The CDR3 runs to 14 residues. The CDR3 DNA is TGTGCCACCCGTGGGGGGAATTGGTACGATGAGCAGTTCTTC. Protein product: CATRGGNWYDEQFF. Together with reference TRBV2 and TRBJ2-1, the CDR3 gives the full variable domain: EPEVTQTPSHQVTQMGQEVILRCVPISNHLYFYWYRQILGQKVEFLVSFYNNEISEKSEIFDDQFSVERPDGSNFTLKIRSTKLEDSAMYFCATRGGNWYDEQFFGPGTRLTVL.

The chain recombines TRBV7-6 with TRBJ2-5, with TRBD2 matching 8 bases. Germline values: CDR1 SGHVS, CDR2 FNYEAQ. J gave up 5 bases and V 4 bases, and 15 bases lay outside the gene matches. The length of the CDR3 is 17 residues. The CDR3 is CASSWSPRTSSGETQYF. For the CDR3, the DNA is TGTGCCAGCAGCTGGAGCCCCCGGACTAGCTCTGGGGAGACCCAGTACTTC. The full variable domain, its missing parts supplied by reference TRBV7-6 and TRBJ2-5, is GAGVSQSPRYKVTKRGQDVALRCDPISGHVSLYWYRQALGQGPEFLTYFNYEAQQDKSGLPNDRFSAERPEGSISTLTIQRTEQRDSAMYRCASSWSPRTSSGETQYFGPGTRLLVL.

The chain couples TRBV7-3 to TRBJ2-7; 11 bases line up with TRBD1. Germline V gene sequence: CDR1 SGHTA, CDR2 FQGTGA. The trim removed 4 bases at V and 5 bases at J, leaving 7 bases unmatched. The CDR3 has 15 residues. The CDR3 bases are TGTGCCAGCAGCTCCGAGGGACAGGGGGACCACGAGCAGTACGTC. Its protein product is CASSSEGQGDHEQYV.

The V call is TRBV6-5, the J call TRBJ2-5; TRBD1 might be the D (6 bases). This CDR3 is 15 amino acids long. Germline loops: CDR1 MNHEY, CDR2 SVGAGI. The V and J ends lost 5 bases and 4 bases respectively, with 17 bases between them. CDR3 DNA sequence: TGTGCCAGCAGTACGAGCAGGGGATCGGGAGAGACCCAGTACTTC. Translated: CASSTSRGSGETQYF.

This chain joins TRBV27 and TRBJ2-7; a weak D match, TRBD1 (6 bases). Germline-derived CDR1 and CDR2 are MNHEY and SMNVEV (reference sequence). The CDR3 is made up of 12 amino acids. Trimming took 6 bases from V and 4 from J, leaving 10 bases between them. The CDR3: CASRTGGYEQYF. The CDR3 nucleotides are TGTGCCAGCAGGACAGGCGGGTACGAGCAGTACTTC.

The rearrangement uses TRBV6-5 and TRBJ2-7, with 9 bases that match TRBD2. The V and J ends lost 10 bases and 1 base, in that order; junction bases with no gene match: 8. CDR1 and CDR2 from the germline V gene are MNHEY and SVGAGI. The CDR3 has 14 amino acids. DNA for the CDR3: TGTGCCACTTCCCTGACTAGCGGATCCTACGAGCAGTACTTC. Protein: CATSLTSGSYEQYF.